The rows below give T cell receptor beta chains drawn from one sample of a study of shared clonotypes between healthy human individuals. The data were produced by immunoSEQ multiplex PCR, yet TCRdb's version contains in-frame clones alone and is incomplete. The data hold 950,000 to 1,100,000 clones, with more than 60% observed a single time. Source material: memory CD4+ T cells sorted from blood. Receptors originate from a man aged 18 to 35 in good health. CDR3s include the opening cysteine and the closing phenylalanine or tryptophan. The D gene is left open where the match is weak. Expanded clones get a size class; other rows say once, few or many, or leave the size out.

DNA: TGTGCCATCTGGGGGGGAATTACCAGCGGGATTGGGGCCAACGTCCTGACTTTC
CDR3: CAIWGGITSGIGANVLTF
V: TRBV10-3
size: .
J: TRBJ2-6
D: TRBD2

DNA: TGTGCCAGCAGCCAGGGGACAGGGGCCACCTCCTACGAGCAGTACTTC
CDR3: CASSQGTGATSYEQYF
V: TRBV5-8
size: .
J: TRBJ2-7
D: TRBD1

DNA: TGCAGCGTTGAAATGGGGGGATCGGAAGCTTTCTTT
CDR3: CSVEMGGSEAFF
V: TRBV29-1
size: .
J: TRBJ1-1
D: .

DNA: TGTGCCAGCAGCTTCGGACAGGGGGTTGGAAACACCATATATTTT
CDR3: CASSFGQGVGNTIYF
V: TRBV7-3
size: .
J: TRBJ1-3
D: TRBD1

DNA: TGTGCCAGCAGCGAAGCCACCGGGGAGCTGTTTTTT
CDR3: CASSEATGELFF
V: TRBV7-3
size: .
J: TRBJ2-2
D: .

DNA: TGTGCCAGCTCAATCTTTACCGGGTCCGACACCGGGGAGCTGTTTTTT
CDR3: CASSIFTGSDTGELFF
V: TRBV18
size: .
J: TRBJ2-2
D: .

DNA: TGTGCCAGCAGTCTGGGGGGAAAGAGCACAGATACGCAGTATTTT
CDR3: CASSLGGKSTDTQYF
V: TRBV5-8
size: .
J: TRBJ2-3
D: .

DNA: TGTGCCAGCACCAGGGACAGGAACAATTCACCCCTCCACTTT
CDR3: CASTRDRNNSPLHF
V: TRBV2
size: .
J: TRBJ1-6
D: TRBD1

DNA: TGTGCCAGCAGCTTAACCCCAGGGACGAACACTGAAGCTTTCTTT
CDR3: CASSLTPGTNTEAFF
V: TRBV7-3
size: few
J: TRBJ1-1
D: .

DNA: TGTGCCAGCAGAGGGACTAGCGGGGGGACGACCAATGAGCAGTTCTTC
CDR3: CASRGTSGGTTNEQFF
V: TRBV6-6
size: .
J: TRBJ2-1
D: TRBD2

DNA: TGTGCCAGCAGCTGGACTAGCGGGAGTCTGGAGACCCAGTACTTC
CDR3: CASSWTSGSLETQYF
V: TRBV9
size: once
J: TRBJ2-5
D: TRBD2

DNA: TGTGCCAGCAGTGAGAGCAGGGGGCTATTACGGACCGGGGAGCTGTTTTTT
CDR3: CASSESRGLLRTGELFF
V: TRBV6-1
size: .
J: TRBJ2-2
D: TRBD1

DNA: TGTGCCAGCTCCTCCGGGAGCGCCTACGAGCAGTACTTC
CDR3: CASSSGSAYEQYF
V: TRBV18
size: .
J: TRBJ2-7
D: .

DNA: TGTGCCAGCAGCTTAGATTCTCGGCGCGGGTCCTTCACAGATACGCAGTATTTT
CDR3: CASSLDSRRGSFTDTQYF
V: TRBV7-9
size: .
J: TRBJ2-3
D: .

DNA: TGCGCCAGCAGCCTAGCGTCGAACACCGGGGAGCTGTTTTTT
CDR3: CASSLASNTGELFF
V: TRBV5-1
size: .
J: TRBJ2-2
D: .

DNA: TGTGCCATTAAAACAGGGGAAACTGAAGCTTTCTTT
CDR3: CAIKTGETEAFF
V: TRBV10-3
size: .
J: TRBJ1-1
D: TRBD1

DNA: TGTGCCAGTAGTTCGACAGGAAGGGAAAAACTGTTTTTT
CDR3: CASSSTGREKLFF
V: TRBV19
size: .
J: TRBJ1-4
D: .

DNA: TGTGCCAGTAGTGAACAAGGTTATGGAGAGTATTTT
CDR3: CASSEQGYGEYF
V: TRBV19
size: .
J: TRBJ2-3
D: .

DNA: TGTGCCAGCAGTTCACCAGCGGGAGTGACAGAGACCCAGTACTTC
CDR3: CASSSPAGVTETQYF
V: TRBV28
size: .
J: TRBJ2-5
D: TRBD2

DNA: TGCGCCAGCAGCCAAATATTCCAGGGGGCCGGGGAGCTGTTTTTT
CDR3: CASSQIFQGAGELFF
V: TRBV4-1
size: .
J: TRBJ2-2
D: TRBD1

DNA: TGTGCCAGCAGTTGGGGGGCCAGGGCAGATACGCAGTATTTT
CDR3: CASSWGARADTQYF
V: TRBV28
size: .
J: TRBJ2-3
D: .

DNA: TGTGCCAGCAGTTACGTTGAAGGGGGCACCGGGGAGCTGTTTTTT
CDR3: CASSYVEGGTGELFF
V: TRBV6-6
size: .
J: TRBJ2-2
D: .

DNA: TGTGCCACCAATCCTTCTATGGGGGCGTCCTACAATGAGCAGTTCTTC
CDR3: CATNPSMGASYNEQFF
V: TRBV5-4
size: .
J: TRBJ2-1
D: .

DNA: TGCGCCAGCAGTGACCCCTTAGGACTAGCGGGGGGGCAGTCCTACAATGAGCAGTTCTTC
CDR3: CASSDPLGLAGGQSYNEQFF
V: TRBV10-2
size: .
J: TRBJ2-1
D: TRBD2

DNA: TGCGCCAGCAGCCCCCCGGCGGCTAGCACAGATACGCAGTATTTT
CDR3: CASSPPAASTDTQYF
V: TRBV5-1
size: .
J: TRBJ2-3
D: .

DNA: TGTGCCTGGAGTGTATTTATTCCCTTATCGTATGGCTACACCTTC
CDR3: CAWSVFIPLSYGYTF
V: TRBV30
size: .
J: TRBJ1-2
D: .

DNA: TGTGCCAGCAGCTTATCGGGGACCAAACCCTACGAGCAGTACTTC
CDR3: CASSLSGTKPYEQYF
V: TRBV7-9
size: .
J: TRBJ2-7
D: .